The 2 T cell receptor beta chains presented below share a single source sample, sequenced in a study of lymphopenia after photon versus proton radiotherapy. Assay: immunoSEQ multiplex PCR; the TCRdb copy retains only in-frame clones and omits some. This sample has 65,000 or so clones; about 85% occur once, and the top ten carry 10% to 15%. The material was peripheral blood, obtained from a patient treated with proton-based radiotherapy. The receptor set was obtained from a man aged 80 or over with esophageal cancer.

The genes are TRBV4-2 and TRBJ2-1; TRBD1 or TRBD2 may be the D gene (5 bases each). This CDR3 spans 16 amino acids. Germline CDR1 reads LGHNA; CDR2 reads YNFKEQ. With 1 base removed from V and 8 bases from J, the gap between germline ends came to 18 bases. The CDR3, as DNA: TGTGCCAGCAGCCAAGTGGAGGCCGGTGGGGGATATGAGCAGTTCTTC. Its translation is CASSQVEAGGGYEQFF.

The chain has TRBV19 and TRBJ1-5; D is uncertain. CDR1 LNHDA and CDR2 SQIVND come from the germline V gene (reference sequence). The CDR3 sequence is 17 residues long. V was clipped by 3 bases and J by 2 bases, with 17 bases between them. CDR3 sequence: CASSIDSGQVRNQPQHF. CDR3 nucleotide sequence: TGTGCCAGTAGTATTGACTCCGGGCAGGTCCGCAATCAGCCCCAGCATTTT.